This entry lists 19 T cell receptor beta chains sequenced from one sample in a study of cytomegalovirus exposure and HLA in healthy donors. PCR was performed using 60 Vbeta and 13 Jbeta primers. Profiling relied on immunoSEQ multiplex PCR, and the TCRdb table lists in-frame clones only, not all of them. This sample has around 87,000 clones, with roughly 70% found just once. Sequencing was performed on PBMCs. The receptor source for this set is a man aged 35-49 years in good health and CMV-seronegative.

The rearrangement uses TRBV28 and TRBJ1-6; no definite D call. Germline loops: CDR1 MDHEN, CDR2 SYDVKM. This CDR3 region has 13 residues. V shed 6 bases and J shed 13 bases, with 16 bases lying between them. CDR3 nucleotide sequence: TGTGCCAGCAGCCCGATGGAGATTCGGCCCCTCCACTTT. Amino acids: CASSPMEIRPLHF.

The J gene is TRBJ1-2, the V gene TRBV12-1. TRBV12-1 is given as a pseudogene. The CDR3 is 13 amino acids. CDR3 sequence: CASSFPRDYGYTF. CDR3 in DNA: TGTGCCAGCAGCTTTCCCCGGGACTATGGCTACACCTTC.

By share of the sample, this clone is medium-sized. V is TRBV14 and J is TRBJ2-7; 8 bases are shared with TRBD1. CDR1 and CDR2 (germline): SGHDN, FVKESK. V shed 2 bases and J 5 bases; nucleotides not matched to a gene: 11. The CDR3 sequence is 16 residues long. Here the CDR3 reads CASSQHIWTGLNEQYF. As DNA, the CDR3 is TGTGCCAGCAGCCAACATATCTGGACAGGGTTGAACGAGCAGTACTTC.

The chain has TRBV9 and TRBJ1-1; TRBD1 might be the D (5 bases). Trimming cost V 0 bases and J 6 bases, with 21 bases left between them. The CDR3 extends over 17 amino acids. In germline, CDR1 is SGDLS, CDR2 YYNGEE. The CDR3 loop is CASSVVEGFVRVPEAFF. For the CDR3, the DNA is TGTGCCAGCAGCGTAGTTGAAGGCTTCGTCAGGGTCCCTGAAGCTTTCTTT.

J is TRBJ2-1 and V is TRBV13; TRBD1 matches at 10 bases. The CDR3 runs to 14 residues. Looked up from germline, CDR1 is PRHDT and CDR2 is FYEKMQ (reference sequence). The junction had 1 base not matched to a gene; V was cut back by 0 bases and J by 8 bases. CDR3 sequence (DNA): TGTGCCAGCAGCTTAGGTGGGACAGGGGATGAGCAGTTCTTC. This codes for CASSLGGTGDEQFF.

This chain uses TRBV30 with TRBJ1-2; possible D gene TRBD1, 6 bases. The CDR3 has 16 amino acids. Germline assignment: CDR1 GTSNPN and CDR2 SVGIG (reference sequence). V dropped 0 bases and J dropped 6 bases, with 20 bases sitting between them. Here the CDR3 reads CAWSVLSRQVQNGYTF. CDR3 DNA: TGTGCCTGGAGTGTCCTTTCCCGACAGGTCCAAAATGGCTACACCTTC.

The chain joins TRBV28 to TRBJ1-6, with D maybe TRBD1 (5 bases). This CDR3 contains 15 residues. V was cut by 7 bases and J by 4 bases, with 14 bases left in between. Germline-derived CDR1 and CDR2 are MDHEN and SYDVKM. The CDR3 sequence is CASNRQKVYNSPLHF. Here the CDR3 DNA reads TGTGCCAGCAATCGACAGAAGGTTTATAATTCACCCCTCCACTTT.

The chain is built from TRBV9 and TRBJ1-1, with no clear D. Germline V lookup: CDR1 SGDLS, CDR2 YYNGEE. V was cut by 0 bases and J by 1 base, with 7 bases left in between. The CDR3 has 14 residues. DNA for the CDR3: TGTGCCAGCAGCGTAGTGCCCGGGAACACTGAAGCTTTCTTT. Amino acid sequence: CASSVVPGNTEAFF.

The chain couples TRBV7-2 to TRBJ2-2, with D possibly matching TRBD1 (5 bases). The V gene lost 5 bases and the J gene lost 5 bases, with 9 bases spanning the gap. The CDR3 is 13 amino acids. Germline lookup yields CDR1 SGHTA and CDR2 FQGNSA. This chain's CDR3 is CASSRGRTGELFF. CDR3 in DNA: TGTGCCAGCAGCAGGGGCCGGACCGGGGAGCTGTTTTTT.

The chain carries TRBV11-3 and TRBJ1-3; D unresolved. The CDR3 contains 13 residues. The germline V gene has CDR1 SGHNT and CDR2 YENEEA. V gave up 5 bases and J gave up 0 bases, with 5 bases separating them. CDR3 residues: CASSVSSGNTIYF. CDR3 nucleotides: TGTGCCAGCAGCGTCTCCTCTGGAAACACCATATATTTT.

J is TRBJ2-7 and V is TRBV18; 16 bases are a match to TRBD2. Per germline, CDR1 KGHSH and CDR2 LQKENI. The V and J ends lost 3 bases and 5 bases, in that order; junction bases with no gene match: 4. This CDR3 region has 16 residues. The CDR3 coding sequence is TGTGCCAGCTCACCGGGGACTAGCGGGGGGGTCGACGAGCAGTACTTC. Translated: CASSPGTSGGVDEQYF.

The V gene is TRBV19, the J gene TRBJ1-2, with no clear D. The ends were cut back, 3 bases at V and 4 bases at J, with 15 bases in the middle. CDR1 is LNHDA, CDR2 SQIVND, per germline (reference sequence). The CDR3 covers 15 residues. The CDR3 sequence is CASSISGEGGYGYTF. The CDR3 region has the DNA TGTGCCAGTAGTATCTCCGGGGAAGGAGGCTATGGCTACACCTTC.

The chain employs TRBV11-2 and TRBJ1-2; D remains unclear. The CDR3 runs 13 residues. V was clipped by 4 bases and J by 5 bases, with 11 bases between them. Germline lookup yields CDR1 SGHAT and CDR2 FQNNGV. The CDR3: CASSSGYLYGYTF. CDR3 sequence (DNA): TGTGCCAGCAGCTCAGGATACCTTTATGGCTACACCTTC.

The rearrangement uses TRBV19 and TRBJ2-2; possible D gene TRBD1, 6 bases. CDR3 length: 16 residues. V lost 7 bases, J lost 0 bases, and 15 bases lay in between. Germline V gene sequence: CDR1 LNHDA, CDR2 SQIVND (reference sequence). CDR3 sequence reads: CASTLWTETNTGELFF. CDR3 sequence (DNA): TGTGCCAGTACCCTATGGACAGAAACGAACACCGGGGAGCTGTTTTTT.

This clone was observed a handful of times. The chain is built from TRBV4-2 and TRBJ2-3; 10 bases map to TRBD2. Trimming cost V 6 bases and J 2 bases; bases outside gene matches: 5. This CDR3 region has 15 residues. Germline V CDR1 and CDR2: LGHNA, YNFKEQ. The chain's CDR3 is CASSSGLADTDTQYF. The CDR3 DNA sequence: TGTGCCAGCAGTTCCGGACTAGCGGACACAGATACGCAGTATTTT.

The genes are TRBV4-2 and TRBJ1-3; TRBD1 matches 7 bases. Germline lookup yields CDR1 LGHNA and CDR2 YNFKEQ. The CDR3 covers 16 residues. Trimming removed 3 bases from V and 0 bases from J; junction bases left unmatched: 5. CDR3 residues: CASSHRDRSSGNTIYF. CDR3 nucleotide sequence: TGTGCCAGCAGCCACAGGGACAGAAGCTCTGGAAACACCATATATTTT.

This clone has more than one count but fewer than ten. CDR3 DNA: TGCGCCAGCAGCCAAGCGGCACGGACAGGGCCTAATGAAAAACTGTTTTTT. Translating gives CASSQAARTGPNEKLFF. The chain carries TRBV4-3 and TRBJ1-4, with 8 bases aligning to TRBD1. Germline V gene sequence: CDR1 LGHNA, CDR2 YSLEER. The trim removed 1 base at V and 3 bases at J, leaving 7 bases unmatched. This CDR3 is 17 amino acids long.

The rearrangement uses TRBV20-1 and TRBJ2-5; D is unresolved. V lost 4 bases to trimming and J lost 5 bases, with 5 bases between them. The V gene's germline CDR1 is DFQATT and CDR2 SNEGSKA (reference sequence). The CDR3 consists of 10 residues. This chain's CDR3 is CSATHETQYF. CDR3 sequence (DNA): TGCAGTGCTACACACGAGACCCAGTACTTC.

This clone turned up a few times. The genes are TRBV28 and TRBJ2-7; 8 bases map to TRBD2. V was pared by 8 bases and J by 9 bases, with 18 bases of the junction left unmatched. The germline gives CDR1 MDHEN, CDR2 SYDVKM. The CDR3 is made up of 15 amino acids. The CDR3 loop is CASYPRGGDKVGQYF. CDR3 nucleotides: TGTGCCAGCTATCCCCGGGGGGGGGACAAGGTGGGGCAGTACTTC.